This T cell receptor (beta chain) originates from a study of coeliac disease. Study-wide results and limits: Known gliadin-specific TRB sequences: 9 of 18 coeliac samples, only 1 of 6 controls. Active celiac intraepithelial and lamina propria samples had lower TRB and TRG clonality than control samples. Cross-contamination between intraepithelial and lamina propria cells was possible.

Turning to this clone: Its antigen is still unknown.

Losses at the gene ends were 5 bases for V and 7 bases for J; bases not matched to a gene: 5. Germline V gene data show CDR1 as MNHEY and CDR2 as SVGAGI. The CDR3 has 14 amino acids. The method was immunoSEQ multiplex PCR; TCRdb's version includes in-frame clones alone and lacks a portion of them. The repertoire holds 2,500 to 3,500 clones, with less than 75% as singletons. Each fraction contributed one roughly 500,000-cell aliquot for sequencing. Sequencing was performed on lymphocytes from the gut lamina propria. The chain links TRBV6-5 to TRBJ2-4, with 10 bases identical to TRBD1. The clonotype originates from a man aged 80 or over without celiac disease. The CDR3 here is CASSRDRGENIQYF. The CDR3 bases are TGTGCCAGCAGTCGGGACAGGGGCGAGAACATTCAGTACTTC.